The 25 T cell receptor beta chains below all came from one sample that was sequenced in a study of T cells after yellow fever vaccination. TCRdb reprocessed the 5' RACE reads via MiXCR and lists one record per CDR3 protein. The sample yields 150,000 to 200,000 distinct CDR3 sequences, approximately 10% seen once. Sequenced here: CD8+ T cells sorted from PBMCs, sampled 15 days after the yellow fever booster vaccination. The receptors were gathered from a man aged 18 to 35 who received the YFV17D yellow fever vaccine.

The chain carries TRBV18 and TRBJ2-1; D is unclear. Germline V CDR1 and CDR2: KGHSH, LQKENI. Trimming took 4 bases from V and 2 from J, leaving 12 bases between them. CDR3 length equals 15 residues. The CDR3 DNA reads TGTGCCAGCTCACTAGACTTCTACACCTACAATGAGCAGTTCTTC. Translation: CASSLDFYTYNEQFF.

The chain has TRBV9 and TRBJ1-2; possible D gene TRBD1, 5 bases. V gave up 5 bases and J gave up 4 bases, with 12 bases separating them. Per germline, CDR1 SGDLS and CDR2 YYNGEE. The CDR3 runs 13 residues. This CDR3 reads CASRGPKLYGYTF. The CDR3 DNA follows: TGTGCCAGCAGGGGGCCAAAACTCTATGGCTACACCTTC.

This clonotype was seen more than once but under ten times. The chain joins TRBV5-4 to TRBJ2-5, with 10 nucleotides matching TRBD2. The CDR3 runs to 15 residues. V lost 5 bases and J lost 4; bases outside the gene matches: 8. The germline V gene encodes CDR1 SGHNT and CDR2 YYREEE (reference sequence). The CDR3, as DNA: TGTGCCAGCAGACGTACTAGCGGGGAGGCAGAGACCCAGTACTTC. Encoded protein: CASRRTSGEAETQYF.

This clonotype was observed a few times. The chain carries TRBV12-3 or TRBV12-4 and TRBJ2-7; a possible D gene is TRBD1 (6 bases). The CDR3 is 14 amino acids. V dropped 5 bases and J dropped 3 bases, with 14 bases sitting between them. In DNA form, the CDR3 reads TGTGCCAGCAGTCAATCGGACAGTCACTACGAGCAGTACGTC. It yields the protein CASSQSDSHYEQYV.

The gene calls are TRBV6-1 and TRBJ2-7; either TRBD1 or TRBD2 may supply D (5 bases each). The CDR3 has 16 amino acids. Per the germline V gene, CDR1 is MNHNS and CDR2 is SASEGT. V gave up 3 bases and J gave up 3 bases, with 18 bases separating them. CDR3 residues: CASSEKGTLGVYEQYF. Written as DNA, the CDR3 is TGTGCCAGCAGTGAGAAGGGGACCTTAGGGGTCTACGAGCAGTACTTC.

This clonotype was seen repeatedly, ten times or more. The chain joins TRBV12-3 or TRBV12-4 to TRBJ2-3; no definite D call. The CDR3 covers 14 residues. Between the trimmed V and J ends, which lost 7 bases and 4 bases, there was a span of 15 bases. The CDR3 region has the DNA TGTGCCAGCACCCCTACCCCCCTGGCAGATACGCAGTATTTT. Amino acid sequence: CASTPTPLADTQYF.

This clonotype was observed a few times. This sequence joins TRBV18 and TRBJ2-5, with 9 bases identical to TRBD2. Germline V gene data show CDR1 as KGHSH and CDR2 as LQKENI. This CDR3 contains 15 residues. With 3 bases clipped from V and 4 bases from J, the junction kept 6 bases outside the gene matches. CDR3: CASSPGLAGGETQYF. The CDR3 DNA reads TGTGCCAGCTCACCGGGACTAGCAGGTGGAGAGACCCAGTACTTC.

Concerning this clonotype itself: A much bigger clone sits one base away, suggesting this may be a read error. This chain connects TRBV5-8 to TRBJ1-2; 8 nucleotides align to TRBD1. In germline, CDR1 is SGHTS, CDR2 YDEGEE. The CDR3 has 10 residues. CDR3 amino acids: CACSLDRVGF. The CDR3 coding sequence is TGTGCCTGCAGCCTGGACAGGGTGGGGTTC.

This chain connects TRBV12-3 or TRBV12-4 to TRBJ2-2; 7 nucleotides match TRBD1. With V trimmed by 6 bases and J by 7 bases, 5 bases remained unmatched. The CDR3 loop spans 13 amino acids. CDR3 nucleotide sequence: TGTGCCAGCAGCCGACAGGGTCACGGGGAGCTGTTTTTT. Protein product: CASSRQGHGELFF.

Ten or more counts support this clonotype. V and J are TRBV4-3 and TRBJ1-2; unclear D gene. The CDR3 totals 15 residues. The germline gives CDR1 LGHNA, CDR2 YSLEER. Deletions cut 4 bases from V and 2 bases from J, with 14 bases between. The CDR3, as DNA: TGCGCCAGCAGCCCATCACCGTATTGGAACTATGGCTACACCTTC. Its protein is CASSPSPYWNYGYTF.

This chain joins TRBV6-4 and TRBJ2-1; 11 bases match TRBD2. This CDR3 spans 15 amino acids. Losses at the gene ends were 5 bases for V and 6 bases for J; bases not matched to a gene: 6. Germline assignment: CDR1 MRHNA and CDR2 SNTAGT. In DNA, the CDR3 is TGTGCCAGCAGTTTAGCGGGGGGGAGACTCAATGAGCAGTTCTTC. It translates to CASSLAGGRLNEQFF.

The CDR3 spells CASSRGRGTEAFF. In DNA, the CDR3 is TGCGCCAGCAGCAGAGGGAGGGGGACTGAAGCTTTCTTT. The chain joins TRBV4-3 to TRBJ1-1; D is possibly TRBD1 (6 bases). This CDR3 contains 13 residues. The V and J ends lost 5 bases and 5 bases respectively, with 12 bases between them. CDR1 is LGHNA and CDR2 is YSLEER in the germline V gene.

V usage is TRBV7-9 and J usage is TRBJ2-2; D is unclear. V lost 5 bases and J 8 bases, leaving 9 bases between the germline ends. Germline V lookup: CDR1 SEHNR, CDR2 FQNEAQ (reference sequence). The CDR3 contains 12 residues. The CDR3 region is CASSDTAGELFF. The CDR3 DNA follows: TGTGCCAGCAGCGACACGGCTGGGGAGCTGTTTTTT. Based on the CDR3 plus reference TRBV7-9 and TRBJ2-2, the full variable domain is DTGVSQNPRHKITKRGQNVTFRCDPISEHNRLYWYRQTLGQGPEFLTYFQNEAQLEKSRLLSDRFSAERPKGSFSTLEIQRTEQGDSAMYLCASSDTAGELFFGEGSRLTVL.

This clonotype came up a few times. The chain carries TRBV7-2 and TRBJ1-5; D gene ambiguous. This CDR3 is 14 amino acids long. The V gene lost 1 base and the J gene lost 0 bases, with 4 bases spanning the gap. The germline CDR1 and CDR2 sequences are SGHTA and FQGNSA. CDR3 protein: CASSLGISNQPQHF. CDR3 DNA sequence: TGTGCCAGCAGCTTAGGGATTAGCAATCAGCCCCAGCATTTT. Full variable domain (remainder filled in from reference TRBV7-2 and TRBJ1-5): GAGVSQSPSNKVTEKGKDVELRCDPISGHTALYWYRQSLGQGLEFLIYFQGNSAPDKSGLPSDRFSAERTGGSVSTLTIQRTQQEDSAVYLCASSLGISNQPQHFGDGTRLSIL.

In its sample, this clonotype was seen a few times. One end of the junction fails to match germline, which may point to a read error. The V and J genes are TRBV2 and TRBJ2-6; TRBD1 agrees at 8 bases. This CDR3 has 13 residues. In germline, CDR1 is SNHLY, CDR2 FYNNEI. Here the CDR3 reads CASSEVGDRPDCF. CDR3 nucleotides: TGTGCCAGCAGTGAGGTTGGGGACAGGCCGGATTGTTTC.

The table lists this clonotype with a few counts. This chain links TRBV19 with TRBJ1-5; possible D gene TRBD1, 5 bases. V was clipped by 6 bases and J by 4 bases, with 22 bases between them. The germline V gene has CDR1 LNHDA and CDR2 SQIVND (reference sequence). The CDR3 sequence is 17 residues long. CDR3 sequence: CASRRFSAAGPNQPQHF. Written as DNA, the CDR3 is TGTGCCAGTAGAAGATTCTCCGCGGCGGGACCAAATCAGCCCCAGCATTTT.

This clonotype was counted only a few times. The CDR3, as DNA: TGTGCCAGCAGCGACGGACAGGGTCGTCGCTCACCCCTCCACTTT. Amino acids: CASSDGQGRRSPLHF. This chain uses TRBV7-9 with TRBJ1-6; the match to TRBD1 covers 8 bases. V lost 5 bases, J lost 10 bases, and 10 bases stayed unmatched. Germline V gene lookup returns CDR1 SEHNR and CDR2 FQNEAQ (reference sequence). CDR3 length equals 15 residues.

The chain's CDR3 is CAISDGTGGDGYTF. The DNA for the CDR3 is TGTGCCATCAGTGACGGAACAGGGGGAGATGGCTACACCTTC. The chain uses TRBV10-3 and TRBJ1-2, with 8 bases lining up with TRBD1. This CDR3 has 14 amino acids. CDR1 and CDR2 from the germline V gene are ENHRY and SYGVKD. Trimming at V came to 3 bases and at J to 6 bases, leaving 6 bases not matched to a gene.

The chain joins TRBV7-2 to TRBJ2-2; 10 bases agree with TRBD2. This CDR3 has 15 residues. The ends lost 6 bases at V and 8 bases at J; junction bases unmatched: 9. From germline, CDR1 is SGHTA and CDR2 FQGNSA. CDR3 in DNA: TGTGCCAGCAGGGCCCTAGCGGGGGATGTGGGGGAGCTGTTTTTT. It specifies CASRALAGDVGELFF.

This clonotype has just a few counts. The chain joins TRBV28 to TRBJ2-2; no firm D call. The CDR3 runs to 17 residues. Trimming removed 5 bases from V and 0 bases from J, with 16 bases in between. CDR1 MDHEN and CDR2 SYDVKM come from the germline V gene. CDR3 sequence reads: CASSPTLRTPNTGELFF. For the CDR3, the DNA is TGTGCCAGCAGTCCCACCCTGAGGACCCCGAACACCGGGGAGCTGTTTTTT.

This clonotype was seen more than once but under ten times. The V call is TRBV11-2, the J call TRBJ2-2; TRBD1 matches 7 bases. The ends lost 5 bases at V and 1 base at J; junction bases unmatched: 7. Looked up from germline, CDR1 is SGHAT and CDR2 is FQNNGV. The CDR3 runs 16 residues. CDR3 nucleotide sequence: TGTGCCAGCAGCGTGGGACAGACTATGAACACCGGGGAGCTGTTTTTT. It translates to CASSVGQTMNTGELFF.

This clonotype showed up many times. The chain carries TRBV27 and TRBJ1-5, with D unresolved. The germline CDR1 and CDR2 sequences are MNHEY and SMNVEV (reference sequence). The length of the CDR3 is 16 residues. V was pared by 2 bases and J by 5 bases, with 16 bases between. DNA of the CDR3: TGTGCCAGCAGTTTAATCGGACTCACGAAACATCAGCCCCAGCATTTT. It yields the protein CASSLIGLTKHQPQHF.

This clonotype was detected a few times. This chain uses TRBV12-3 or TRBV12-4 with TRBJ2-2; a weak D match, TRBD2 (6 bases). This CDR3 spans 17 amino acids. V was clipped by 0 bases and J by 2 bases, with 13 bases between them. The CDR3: CASSLAGLGINTGELFF. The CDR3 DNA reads TGTGCCAGCAGTTTAGCGGGACTCGGGATCAACACCGGGGAGCTGTTTTTT.

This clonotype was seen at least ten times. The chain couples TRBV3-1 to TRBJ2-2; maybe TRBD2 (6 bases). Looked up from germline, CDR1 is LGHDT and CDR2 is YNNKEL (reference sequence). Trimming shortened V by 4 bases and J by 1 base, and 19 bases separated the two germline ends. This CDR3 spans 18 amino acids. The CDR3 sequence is CASSPQTLAGLNTGELFF. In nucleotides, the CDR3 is TGTGCCAGCAGCCCCCAGACCCTGGCGGGGCTGAACACCGGGGAGCTGTTTTTT.

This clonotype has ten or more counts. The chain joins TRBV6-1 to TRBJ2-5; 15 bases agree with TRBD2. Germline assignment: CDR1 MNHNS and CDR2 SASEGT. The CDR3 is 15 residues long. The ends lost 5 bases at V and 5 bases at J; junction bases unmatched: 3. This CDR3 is CASSIGLAGGETQYF. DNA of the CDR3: TGTGCCAGCAGTATCGGACTAGCGGGAGGGGAGACCCAGTACTTC.